This T cell receptor (beta chain) derives from a study of patients and donors after allogeneic stem cell transplantation. V lost 0 bases, J lost 0 bases, and 12 bases lay in between. Germline CDR1 LGHNA, CDR2 YNFKEQ. This CDR3 has 17 residues. Via MiXCR, TCRdb re-called the RT-PCR reads, giving one row per CDR3 protein. Of 920,000 or so distinct CDR3 sequences listed, roughly 18% were seen once; the top ten hold around 5.5%. The origin of this receptor is a human donor who was either an allogeneic HSCT recipient or a stem cell or donor lymphocyte infusion donor (not recorded which). It is not recorded whose cells these are; they may come from a transplant donor. The chain uses TRBV4-2 and TRBJ2-4; D remains ambiguous. Input material: blood, either unsorted or a sorted T cell fraction (not recorded which). In DNA, the CDR3 is TGTGCCAGCAGCCAAGATTCGAGATCATCAGCCAAAAACATTCAGTACTTC. This codes for CASSQDSRSSAKNIQYF.